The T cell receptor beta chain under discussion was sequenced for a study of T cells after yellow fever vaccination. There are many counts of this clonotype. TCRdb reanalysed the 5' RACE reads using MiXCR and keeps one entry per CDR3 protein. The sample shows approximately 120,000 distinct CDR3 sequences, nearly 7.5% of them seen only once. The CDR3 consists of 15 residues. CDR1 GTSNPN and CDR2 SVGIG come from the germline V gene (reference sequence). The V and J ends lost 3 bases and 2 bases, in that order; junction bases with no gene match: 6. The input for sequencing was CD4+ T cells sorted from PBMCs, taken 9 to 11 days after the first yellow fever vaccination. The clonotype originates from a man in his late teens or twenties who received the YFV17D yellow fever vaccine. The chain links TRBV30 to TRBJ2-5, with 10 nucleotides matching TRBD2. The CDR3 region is CAWSKAGGKQETQYF. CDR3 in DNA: TGTGCCTGGAGCAAAGCGGGGGGGAAGCAAGAGACCCAGTACTTC.